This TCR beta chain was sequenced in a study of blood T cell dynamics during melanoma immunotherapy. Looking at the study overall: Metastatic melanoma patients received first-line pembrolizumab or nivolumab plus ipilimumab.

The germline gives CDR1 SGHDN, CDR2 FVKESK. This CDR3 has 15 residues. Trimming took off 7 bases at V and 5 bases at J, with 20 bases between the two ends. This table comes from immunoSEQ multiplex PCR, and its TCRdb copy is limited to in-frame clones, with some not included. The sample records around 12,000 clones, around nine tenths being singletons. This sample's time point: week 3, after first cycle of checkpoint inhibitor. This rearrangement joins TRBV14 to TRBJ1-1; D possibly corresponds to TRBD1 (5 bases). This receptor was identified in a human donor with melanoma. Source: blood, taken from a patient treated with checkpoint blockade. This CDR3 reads CASKKTRLGETEAFF. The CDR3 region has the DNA TGTGCCAGCAAGAAAACCAGGCTGGGGGAAACTGAAGCTTTCTTT.